The rows below give T cell receptor beta chains drawn from one sample of a study of CD8+ T cells in alopecia areata. Repertoires were generated with immunoSEQ multiplex PCR, while TCRdb's copy carries only in-frame clones and drops some. In the table there are 90,000 to 150,000 clones, 58% of which are singletons. The material sequenced was CD8+ T cells sorted from blood, taken at week 4, from a patient treated with tofacitinib. All receptors derive from a human donor with alopecia areata. Each CDR3 is given with its conserved first and last residue.

j_gene: TRBJ2-7
v_gene: TRBV13
CDR3aa: CASSRGTVLSYEQYF

j_gene: TRBJ2-3
v_gene: TRBV6-1
CDR3aa: CASSGDLGGDTDTQYF

j_gene: TRBJ2-3
v_gene: TRBV30
CDR3aa: CAWSVVRTDTQYF

j_gene: TRBJ2-7
v_gene: TRBV29-1
CDR3aa: CSVVSPRQGYEQYF

j_gene: TRBJ2-5
v_gene: TRBV29-1
CDR3aa: CSVGTGGQETQYF

j_gene: TRBJ1-1
v_gene: TRBV30
CDR3aa: CAWSVSVNTEAFF

j_gene: TRBJ2-5
v_gene: TRBV28
CDR3aa: CASSPRDRPRETQYF

j_gene: TRBJ2-7
v_gene: TRBV29-1
CDR3aa: CSVWGSEQYF

j_gene: TRBJ1-2
v_gene: TRBV29-1
CDR3aa: CSVVRDSSGYTF

j_gene: TRBJ2-5
v_gene: TRBV4-2
CDR3aa: CASSQERGGGETQYF

j_gene: TRBJ2-5
v_gene: TRBV5-1
CDR3aa: CASSLYSGQETQYF

j_gene: TRBJ2-1
v_gene: TRBV7-9
CDR3aa: CASSLVGTGDYNEQFF

j_gene: TRBJ1-2
v_gene: TRBV29-1
CDR3aa: CSGGDPGKLYGYTF

j_gene: TRBJ1-2
v_gene: TRBV29-1
CDR3aa: CSDTDSQPPSNYGYTF

j_gene: TRBJ2-7
v_gene: TRBV29-1
CDR3aa: CSVQAGSTYEQYF

j_gene: TRBJ1-5
v_gene: TRBV11-2
CDR3aa: CASSPLDSNQPQHF

j_gene: TRBJ2-5
v_gene: TRBV29-1
CDR3aa: CSVAKRGDRGETQYF

j_gene: TRBJ1-5
v_gene: TRBV20-1
CDR3aa: CSAAPQQPQHF

j_gene: TRBJ2-1
v_gene: TRBV29-1
CDR3aa: CSVSRVDEQFF

j_gene: TRBJ2-3
v_gene: TRBV12-5
CDR3aa: CASGLTSGVNTDTQYF

j_gene: TRBJ1-1
v_gene: TRBV29-1
CDR3aa: CSVPRTGKSRAEAFF

j_gene: TRBJ2-5
v_gene: TRBV6-5
CDR3aa: CATLSGLQETQYF

j_gene: TRBJ2-1
v_gene: TRBV7-9
CDR3aa: CASSIWTSGEYNEQFF

j_gene: TRBJ2-7
v_gene: TRBV29-1
CDR3aa: CSVLTGGYEQYF

j_gene: TRBJ2-1
v_gene: TRBV30
CDR3aa: CAWSRQSNEQFF

j_gene: TRBJ2-6
v_gene: TRBV15
CDR3aa: CATSSGSSGANVLTF

j_gene: TRBJ2-5
v_gene: TRBV18
CDR3aa: CASSPPPHGVVWETQYF

j_gene: TRBJ2-1
v_gene: TRBV6-6
CDR3aa: CASSYLQHNEQFF

j_gene: TRBJ2-5
v_gene: TRBV18
CDR3aa: CASSQETQYF

j_gene: TRBJ2-5
v_gene: TRBV30
CDR3aa: CAWTEGRGTQYF

j_gene: TRBJ1-3
v_gene: TRBV2
CDR3aa: CASRPIPAGNTIYF

j_gene: TRBJ2-7
v_gene: TRBV29-1
CDR3aa: CSVGPGGGEQYF

j_gene: TRBJ1-1
v_gene: TRBV29-1
CDR3aa: CSVRDNLGAFF

j_gene: TRBJ2-1
v_gene: TRBV7-9
CDR3aa: CASSYEPGGSGYNEQFF

j_gene: TRBJ1-6
v_gene: TRBV10-3
CDR3aa: CAISDSDPTGDNSPLHF

j_gene: TRBJ2-3
v_gene: TRBV5-1
CDR3aa: CASSPGREADTQYF

j_gene: TRBJ1-2
v_gene: TRBV29-1
CDR3aa: CSVEENRGSSVYGYTF

j_gene: TRBJ2-2
v_gene: TRBV6-4
CDR3aa: CASSDTRLEAGELFF

j_gene: TRBJ2-5
v_gene: TRBV10-3
CDR3aa: CAISDEDTEETQYF

j_gene: TRBJ1-4
v_gene: TRBV30
CDR3aa: CAWSGGIEKLFF

j_gene: TRBJ1-2
v_gene: TRBV30
CDR3aa: CAWSEIGGPYGYTF

j_gene: TRBJ2-7
v_gene: TRBV5-6
CDR3aa: CASSLGGLETSYEQYF

j_gene: TRBJ2-5
v_gene: TRBV29-1
CDR3aa: CSGGTGGTQYF

j_gene: TRBJ2-5
v_gene: TRBV7-2
CDR3aa: CASSSRPWSQETQYF

j_gene: TRBJ2-7
v_gene: TRBV30
CDR3aa: CAWSVSRLSSYEQYF

j_gene: TRBJ1-1
v_gene: TRBV10-3
CDR3aa: CAIRDGDTEAFF

j_gene: TRBJ2-3
v_gene: TRBV5-6
CDR3aa: CASSTGLAARTDTQYF

j_gene: TRBJ2-2
v_gene: TRBV29-1
CDR3aa: CSVEMGAGELFF

j_gene: TRBJ2-3
v_gene: TRBV7-9
CDR3aa: CASSLGGTQYF

j_gene: TRBJ1-2
v_gene: TRBV30
CDR3aa: CAWRGDYGYTF

j_gene: TRBJ2-3
v_gene: TRBV30
CDR3aa: CAWSLGIGASSTDTQYF

j_gene: TRBJ1-3
v_gene: TRBV28
CDR3aa: CASSLEEGALLADTIYF

j_gene: TRBJ2-7
v_gene: TRBV5-1
CDR3aa: CASSLVEDEQYF

j_gene: TRBJ1-2
v_gene: TRBV27
CDR3aa: CASSLPAFSYGYTF

j_gene: TRBJ1-4
v_gene: TRBV30
CDR3aa: CAWSVVDHEKLFF

j_gene: TRBJ2-7
v_gene: TRBV4-2
CDR3aa: CASSQDLEQPSYEQYF

j_gene: TRBJ2-5
v_gene: TRBV6-5
CDR3aa: CASSYTSGTEQETQYF

j_gene: TRBJ1-2
v_gene: TRBV30
CDR3aa: CAWSLTGAGEAYGYTF